This T cell receptor (beta chain) was recovered during a study of T cell responses to AZD1222 COVID-19 vaccine. The table came from immunoSEQ multiplex PCR; TCRdb's copy has only in-frame clones and leaves some out. Of roughly 120,000 clones in the sample, 70% to 90% were seen once. Comments on this clone: The antigen remains undetermined.

Points from the study as a whole: Close to half of spike-specific TCRs reportedly recognize unmutated variant regions. Repertoire collection took place solely once the T cell response had peaked. Regions 160-218 and 743-854 held dominance among vaccine-associated CD4 TCRs, which spanned spike.

V was shortened by 5 bases and J by 5 bases, with 12 bases between the two germline ends. Looked up from germline, CDR1 is MNHEY and CDR2 is SVGAGI. The CDR3 runs 13 residues. This clonotype was sampled from an adult who received the AZD1222 COVID-19 vaccine. The starting material was peripheral blood, obtained 28 days after the second AZD1222 dose. The genes are TRBV6-5 and TRBJ1-1, with D uncertain. The CDR3 DNA sequence: TGTGCCAGCAGTACCGACCCGAAAACTGAAGCTTTCTTT. It translates to CASSTDPKTEAFF.